The 29 T cell receptor beta chains presented below share a single source sample, sequenced in a study of cytomegalovirus exposure and HLA in healthy donors. Primers for the PCR totalled 60 Vbeta and 13 Jbeta. The table came from immunoSEQ multiplex PCR; TCRdb's copy has only in-frame clones and leaves some out. The table has about 170,000 clones, approximately 59% seen once. Sequencing was done on a sample of PBMCs. All receptors come from a man aged 40-49 years in good health and CMV-seronegative.

This rearrangement joins TRBV7-8 to TRBJ2-6; TRBD1 matches 10 bases. The CDR3 contains 19 residues. Losses at the gene ends were 5 bases for V and 1 base for J; bases not matched to a gene: 11. CDR1 and CDR2 (germline): SGHVS, FQNEAQ. The CDR3 spells CASSPLRRQGASGANVLTF. Here the CDR3 DNA reads TGTGCCAGCAGCCCACTGAGAAGACAGGGGGCTTCTGGGGCCAACGTCCTGACTTTC.

The rearrangement links TRBV20-1 to TRBJ2-3, with D possibly being TRBD2 (6 bases). V lost 6 bases and J lost 7, with 11 bases in between. The CDR3 runs to 11 residues. Germline CDR1 DFQATT, CDR2 SNEGSKA (reference sequence). This chain's CDR3 is CSALGGNTQYF. CDR3 sequence (DNA): TGCAGTGCCCTTGGGGGGAATACGCAGTATTTT.

The chain employs TRBV27 and TRBJ2-5, with 9 bases matching TRBD2. Losses at the gene ends were 5 bases for V and 0 bases for J; bases not matched to a gene: 7. The CDR3 is 16 amino acids. Germline assignment: CDR1 MNHEY and CDR2 SMNVEV (reference sequence). This CDR3 reads CASSPMTSGDQETQYF. The CDR3 bases are TGTGCCAGCAGTCCCATGACTAGCGGAGACCAAGAGACCCAGTACTTC.

The chain couples TRBV10-3 to TRBJ1-1, with 9 bases fitting TRBD1. The CDR3 has 14 residues. The J segment lost 1 base and the V segment lost 6 bases, leaving 3 bases of the junction unmatched. Germline CDR1 is ENHRY and CDR2 is SYGVKD. The CDR3 nucleotides read TGTGCCATCAGGGGGGACAGGGCGAACACTGAAGCTTTCTTT. This sequence encodes CAIRGDRANTEAFF.

This clone showed up just a few times. This chain joins TRBV19 and TRBJ2-5; TRBD2 matches 7 bases. The CDR3 covers 14 residues. The germline gives CDR1 LNHDA, CDR2 SQIVND (reference sequence). The ends lost 3 bases at V and 8 bases at J; junction bases unmatched: 9. The DNA of the CDR3 is TGTGCCAGTAGTATCGGGATCGCTAGCGGTACCCAGTACTTC. It specifies CASSIGIASGTQYF.

CDR3 bases: TGTGCCAGCTCACCCAGTGCAAGGACTGTCGGTTACAATGAGCAGTTCTTC. It is translated as CASSPSARTVGYNEQFF. This chain joins TRBV18 and TRBJ2-1; D might be TRBD2 (5 bases). V lost 3 bases and J lost 4, with 19 bases in between. CDR3 length: 17 amino acids. Germline CDR1 KGHSH, CDR2 LQKENI.

The chain combines TRBV5-4 with TRBJ2-5; 7 bases are a match to TRBD2. The germline CDR1 and CDR2 sequences are SGHNT and YYREEE (reference sequence). V dropped 0 bases and J dropped 5; count of bases not matched to a gene: 4. CDR3 length equals 14 residues. The chain's CDR3 is CASSLGGGGETQYF. The CDR3 nucleotides read TGTGCCAGCAGCTTGGGGGGGGGAGGCGAGACCCAGTACTTC.

A few counts support this clone. J is TRBJ2-2 and V is TRBV7-2, with a tentative D call TRBD1 (6 bases). In germline, CDR1 is SGHTA, CDR2 FQGNSA. This CDR3 region has 14 residues. Trimming stripped 5 bases from V and 1 base from J, with 8 bases between. Here the CDR3 DNA reads TGTGCCAGCAGCCAGGGGCGGAACACCGGGGAGCTGTTTTTT. Encoded protein: CASSQGRNTGELFF.

This clone was counted only a few times. The chain joins TRBV6-1 to TRBJ2-7; D possibly corresponds to TRBD2 (6 bases). CDR1 is MNHNS, CDR2 SASEGT, per germline. This CDR3 is 14 amino acids long. The V gene lost 5 bases and the J gene lost 3 bases, with 14 bases spanning the gap. CDR3 region: CASSTSAGLYEQYF. The CDR3 region has the DNA TGTGCCAGCAGTACCTCGGCGGGGCTCTACGAGCAGTACTTC.

The chain joins TRBV6-1 to TRBJ2-1, with 9 bases fitting TRBD2. The CDR3 has 15 amino acids. The V gene end was trimmed by 2 bases and the J gene end by 8 bases; junction bases not matched to a gene: 7. Germline V gene sequence: CDR1 MNHNS, CDR2 SASEGT. Here the CDR3 reads CASSEMLAGSHEQFF. In DNA, the CDR3 is TGTGCCAGCAGTGAAATGCTAGCGGGAAGCCATGAGCAGTTCTTC.

The chain employs TRBV25-1 and TRBJ2-3, with TRBD2 matching over 7 bases. The V gene end was trimmed by 7 bases and the J gene end by 3 bases; junction bases not matched to a gene: 4. The germline gives CDR1 MGHDK, CDR2 SYGVNS. This CDR3 has 13 residues. The CDR3 nucleotides read TGTGCCAGCACCTTGGGGGGGACAGATACGCAGTATTTT. It codes for CASTLGGTDTQYF.

V is TRBV19 and J is TRBJ1-1, with 7 bases fitting TRBD1. Germline V lookup: CDR1 LNHDA, CDR2 SQIVND (reference sequence). This CDR3 contains 17 residues. Unmatched junction bases numbered 11, after V lost 0 bases and J lost 4 bases. CDR3 residues: CASSIDPDRVLSTEAFF. The CDR3 DNA reads as TGTGCCAGTAGTATAGACCCCGACAGGGTTTTGAGCACTGAAGCTTTCTTT.

V gene TRBV6-6 combines with J gene TRBJ2-2; tentatively, D is TRBD2 (5 bases). V dropped 0 bases and J dropped 8 bases, with 13 bases sitting between them. The germline V gene encodes CDR1 MNHNY and CDR2 SVGAGI (reference sequence). The CDR3 is 15 amino acids. The CDR3 nucleotides are TGTGCCAGCAGTTACTCGGCGACCAGCGGAGGGGAGCTGTTTTTT. Amino acids: CASSYSATSGGELFF.

The chain links TRBV10-3 to TRBJ2-2; 15 bases fit TRBD2. The CDR3 spans 18 residues. Germline CDR1 ENHRY, CDR2 SYGVKD. The V segment lost 6 bases and the J segment 0 bases; nucleotides outside the gene matches: 5. CDR3 nucleotides: TGTGCCATCAGGGAAGGACTAGCGGGGGGGCCGAACACCGGGGAGCTGTTTTTT. This translates into CAIREGLAGGPNTGELFF.

The J gene is TRBJ2-1, the V gene TRBV7-2, with TRBD2 matching over 10 bases. The CDR3 spans 17 residues. Germline V gives CDR1 SGHTA, CDR2 FQGNSA. Trimming at V came to 5 bases and at J to 7 bases, leaving 14 bases not matched to a gene. CDR3 coding DNA: TGTGCCAGCAGCCTACCAATAAGCGGGAGGGAAAGAAATGAGCAGTTCTTC. Its protein product is CASSLPISGRERNEQFF.

The chain recombines TRBV5-1 with TRBJ1-1, with a tentative D call TRBD1 (5 bases). The CDR3 has 13 residues. V was shortened by 3 bases and J by 1 base, with 7 bases between the two germline ends. Germline CDR1 is SGHRS and CDR2 is YFSETQ. The CDR3 is CASSWTQNTEAFF. As DNA, the CDR3 is TGCGCCAGCAGCTGGACACAGAACACTGAAGCTTTCTTT.

The chain links TRBV27 to TRBJ1-3, with 10 nucleotides matching TRBD1. With V trimmed by 4 bases and J by 3 bases, 6 bases remained unmatched. The CDR3 runs to 16 residues. Germline values: CDR1 MNHEY, CDR2 SMNVEV (reference sequence). CDR3 protein: CASSSGGQGDGNTIYF. CDR3 nucleotide sequence: TGTGCCAGCAGTTCAGGCGGACAGGGGGATGGAAACACCATATATTTT.

J is TRBJ2-1 and V is TRBV5-1; D perhaps matches TRBD2 (5 bases). The germline V gene encodes CDR1 SGHRS and CDR2 YFSETQ. The V gene lost 1 base and the J gene lost 8 bases, with 19 bases spanning the gap. The CDR3 sequence is 16 residues long. This chain's CDR3 is CASSLWFTGRMDEQFF. In DNA form, the CDR3 reads TGCGCCAGCAGCTTGTGGTTTACGGGAAGAATGGATGAGCAGTTCTTC.

This chain uses TRBV28 with TRBJ1-2, with D possibly being TRBD1 (6 bases). Trimming shortened V by 5 bases and J by 8 bases, and 15 bases separated the two germline ends. Germline V lookup: CDR1 MDHEN, CDR2 SYDVKM. The CDR3 contains 13 residues. The CDR3 coding sequence is TGTGCCAGCAGTGATACAGGGAACCGGGGCTACACCTTC. This translates into CASSDTGNRGYTF.

The chain has TRBV2 and TRBJ2-5; 13 nucleotides agree with TRBD2. CDR1 SNHLY and CDR2 FYNNEI come from the germline V gene. Trimming cost V 8 bases and J 4 bases; bases outside gene matches: 13. CDR3 size: 17 residues. The CDR3 nucleotides are TGTGCCAGCCCAAGGGGACTAGCGGGGAGAGAGGGAGAGACCCAGTACTTC. Protein sequence: CASPRGLAGREGETQYF.

This clone was counted only a few times. The genes are TRBV21-1 and TRBJ2-7; TRBD2, the table's D call, was not compared with the DNA. TRBV21-1 is a pseudogene. CDR3 size: 14 residues. CDR3 DNA sequence: TGTGCCAGCACCCAACTCCGGGACTCCTACGAGCAGTACTTC. Translating it yields CASTQLRDSYEQYF.

This rearrangement joins TRBV6-5 to TRBJ1-4; 9 positions match TRBD1. Trimming took 2 bases from V and 8 from J; bases not matched to a gene: 6. Germline assignment: CDR1 MNHEY and CDR2 SVGAGI. The CDR3 length is 15 residues. The CDR3 nucleotides are TGTGCCAGCAGTTACCGGGGACAGGGTGGAGAAAAACTGTTTTTT. Protein product: CASSYRGQGGEKLFF.

The V gene is TRBV7-2, the J gene TRBJ1-2, with 9 positions matching TRBD1. CDR1 is SGHTA and CDR2 is FQGNSA in the germline V gene. Trimming at V came to 5 bases and at J to 11 bases, leaving 15 bases not matched to a gene. The CDR3 consists of 15 residues. The CDR3 spells CASSARSGTGIPYTF. In nucleotides, the CDR3 is TGTGCCAGCAGCGCCCGGTCTGGGACAGGGATCCCGTACACCTTC.

The rearrangement joins TRBV13 to TRBJ1-2; D is perhaps TRBD1 (5 bases). V lost 4 bases to trimming and J lost 2 bases, with 14 bases between them. CDR1 is PRHDT, CDR2 FYEKMQ, per germline (reference sequence). The CDR3 consists of 15 residues. For the CDR3, the DNA is TGTGCCAGCAGCTGGGACCGGGGGATAAACTATGGCTACACCTTC. Translated, it gives CASSWDRGINYGYTF.

The J gene is TRBJ1-6, the V gene TRBV19, with a possible D match to TRBD1 (6 bases). CDR3 length: 14 residues. CDR1 is LNHDA, CDR2 SQIVND, per germline (reference sequence). V gave up 7 bases and J gave up 6 bases, with 13 bases separating them. The CDR3: CASNPGQTNSPLHF. Here the CDR3 DNA reads TGTGCCAGTAATCCGGGACAAACTAATTCACCCCTCCACTTT.

A few counts support this clone. The genes are TRBV18 and TRBJ2-3; D uncertain. Trimming removed 2 bases at V and 3 bases at J, with 9 bases between. In germline, CDR1 is KGHSH, CDR2 LQKENI. The CDR3 has 14 amino acids. The CDR3 loop is CASSPGVTTDTQYF. The CDR3 DNA reads TGTGCCAGCTCACCAGGTGTAACAACAGATACGCAGTATTTT.

The chain combines TRBV2 with TRBJ2-3; tentatively, D is TRBD2 (7 bases). The V end lost 10 bases, the J end lost 4 bases, and 12 bases lay between the germline ends. CDR3 length: 12 amino acids. Germline V gene lookup returns CDR1 SNHLY and CDR2 FYNNEI. CDR3 sequence (DNA): TGTGCCATCAAAGGGGGGGCAGATACGCAGTATTTT. Its translation is CAIKGGADTQYF.

The chain carries TRBV30 and TRBJ1-4; D remains ambiguous. The CDR3 length is 13 residues. Germline V gives CDR1 GTSNPN, CDR2 SVGIG (reference sequence). Trimming shortened V by 2 bases and J by 4 bases, and 8 bases separated the two germline ends. The CDR3 region has the DNA TGTGCCTGGAGTCATAACAGTAATGAAAAACTGTTTTTT. Translated, it gives CAWSHNSNEKLFF.

This clone turned up a few times. The rearrangement uses TRBV7-2 and TRBJ2-1, with TRBD1 matching over 7 bases. CDR1 and CDR2 from the germline V gene are SGHTA and FQGNSA. The CDR3 has 15 residues. J was trimmed by 4 bases and V by 5 bases; bases with no gene match: 8. CDR3 protein: CASSIFWDSYNEQFF. CDR3 nucleotides: TGTGCCAGCAGCATATTCTGGGACAGTTACAATGAGCAGTTCTTC.